A selection of T cell receptor beta chains follows, all from one sample in a study of human T cells and chemical hapten exposure. Via MiXCR, TCRdb re-called the RACE reads, giving one row per CDR3 protein. The data hold 180,000 or so distinct CDR3 sequences, with approximately 31% observed a single time. The sample consisted of whole blood, taken in connection with sensitization to the hapten diphenylcyclopropenone (DPC). The receptor set was obtained from a woman under 40 with alopecia areata. Some clones in this sample may be carry-over from other donors' samples. The CDR3 runs from the conserved cysteine through the conserved F or W. The D gene is left open where the match is weak. Not every row has a clone size; where given, it reads once, few, many or a size class.

TRBJ2-3,TRBV29-1,TRBD2,few,CSVVRGDTDTQYF,TGCAGCGTTGTGCGGGGGGACACAGATACGCAGTATTTT
TRBJ2-3,TRBV7-2,-,once,CASSLSSGLDTQYF,TGTGCCAGCAGCTTATCATCAGGGCTAGATACGCAGTATTTT
TRBJ1-6,TRBV20-1,-,few,CSAQREGSNNSPLHF,TGCAGTGCTCAGAGGGAGGGCAGCAATAATTCACCCCTCCACTTT
TRBJ1-1,TRBV9,-,few,CASSVGTPNEAFF,TGTGCCAGCAGCGTAGGGACACCTAATGAAGCTTTCTTT
TRBJ2-5,TRBV7-2,-,-,CASSRGGGQETQYF,TGTGCCAGCAGCCGCGGTGGGGGCCAAGAGACCCAGTACTTC
TRBJ1-2,TRBV29-1,-,few,CSVEDRSPSGSYTF,TGCAGCGTTGAAGATCGGTCACCTAGCGGGTCCTACACCTTC
TRBJ2-7,TRBV20-1,TRBD2,-,CSARASGRFYEQYF,TGCAGTGCTAGAGCTAGCGGGAGATTCTACGAGCAGTACTTC
TRBJ2-1,TRBV3-1,-,few,CASRKGGDSYNEQFF,TGTGCCAGCAGAAAGGGGGGGGACAGCTACAATGAGCAGTTCTTC
TRBJ2-2,TRBV9,TRBD1,few,CASSVLPGQQGGELFF,TGTGCCAGCAGCGTACTCCCGGGACAGCAGGGCGGGGAGCTGTTTTTT
TRBJ2-3,TRBV7-2,TRBD2,few,CASSYQAGGSRSTDTQYF,TGTGCCAGCAGCTATCAGGCGGGCGGGAGTCGGAGCACAGATACGCAGTATTTT
TRBJ1-1,TRBV6-5,TRBD1,-,CASSYQRDRGAEAFF,TGTGCCAGCAGTTACCAAAGGGACAGAGGCGCTGAAGCTTTCTTT
TRBJ1-5,TRBV20-1,TRBD1,few,CSAGIPGQGEPQHF,TGCAGTGCGGGGATACCGGGACAGGGTGAGCCCCAGCATTTT
TRBJ1-3,TRBV7-2,TRBD1,-,CASSNQGAPGNTIYF,TGTGCCAGCAGTAATCAGGGGGCCCCTGGAAACACCATATATTTT
TRBJ1-5,TRBV4-3,-,few,CASSQDIVRGEPQHF,TGCGCCAGCAGCCAAGATATCGTCAGGGGAGAGCCCCAGCATTTT
TRBJ2-5,TRBV29-1,TRBD2,many,CSVGRSSGRGETQYF,TGCAGCGTTGGAAGGTCTAGCGGTAGAGGAGAGACCCAGTACTTC
TRBJ1-3,TRBV29-1,-,few,CSVAAASGNTIYF,TGCAGCGTCGCCGCCGCCTCTGGAAACACCATATATTTT
TRBJ2-7,TRBV5-1,TRBD1,few,CASSLGDPTGYGTYEQYF,TGCGCCAGCAGCTTGGGTGATCCGACAGGGTATGGTACCTACGAGCAGTACTTC
TRBJ2-7,TRBV3-1,-,few,CASSQGPGSEQYF,TGTGCCAGCAGCCAAGGACCGGGATCCGAGCAGTACTTC
TRBJ2-5,TRBV6-2/TRBV6-3,-,few,CASSYWDGGSQYF,TGTGCCAGCAGTTACTGGGACGGAGGGTCCCAGTACTTC
TRBJ2-3,TRBV6-2/TRBV6-3,TRBD2,few,CASGPLAGVGDTQYF,TGTGCCAGCGGGCCTCTAGCGGGAGTAGGCGATACGCAGTATTTT
TRBJ2-2,TRBV20-1,-,many,CSASSNTGELFF,TGCAGTGCTAGTTCGAACACCGGGGAGCTGTTTTTT
TRBJ2-7,TRBV4-2,TRBD2,-,CASSQAVGLASEQYF,TGTGCCAGCAGCCAAGCGGTAGGACTAGCCTCCGAGCAGTACTTC
TRBJ2-7,TRBV7-7,-,-,CASSFGDPNSYEQYF,TGTGCCAGCAGCTTTGGGGACCCAAACTCCTACGAGCAGTACTTC
TRBJ1-2,TRBV28,-,-,CATQGEGYGYTF,TGTGCCACCCAGGGAGAAGGGTATGGCTACACCTTC
TRBJ2-3,TRBV7-9,-,few,CASSLGAGTQYF,TGTGCCAGCAGCTTAGGAGCAGGTACGCAGTATTTT
TRBJ1-6,TRBV6-5,-,-,CASSYTSISSYNSPLHF,TGTGCCAGCAGTTACACGTCGATTAGCTCCTATAATTCACCCCTCCACTTT
TRBJ1-6,TRBV6-2/TRBV6-3,-,-,CASSYEGTSFPLHF,TGTGCCAGCAGTTACGAGGGGACTTCCTTTCCCCTCCACTTT
TRBJ2-7,TRBV5-1,TRBD1,-,CASSLGQGTGEQYF,TGCGCCAGCAGCTTGGGACAGGGGACGGGCGAGCAGTACTTC